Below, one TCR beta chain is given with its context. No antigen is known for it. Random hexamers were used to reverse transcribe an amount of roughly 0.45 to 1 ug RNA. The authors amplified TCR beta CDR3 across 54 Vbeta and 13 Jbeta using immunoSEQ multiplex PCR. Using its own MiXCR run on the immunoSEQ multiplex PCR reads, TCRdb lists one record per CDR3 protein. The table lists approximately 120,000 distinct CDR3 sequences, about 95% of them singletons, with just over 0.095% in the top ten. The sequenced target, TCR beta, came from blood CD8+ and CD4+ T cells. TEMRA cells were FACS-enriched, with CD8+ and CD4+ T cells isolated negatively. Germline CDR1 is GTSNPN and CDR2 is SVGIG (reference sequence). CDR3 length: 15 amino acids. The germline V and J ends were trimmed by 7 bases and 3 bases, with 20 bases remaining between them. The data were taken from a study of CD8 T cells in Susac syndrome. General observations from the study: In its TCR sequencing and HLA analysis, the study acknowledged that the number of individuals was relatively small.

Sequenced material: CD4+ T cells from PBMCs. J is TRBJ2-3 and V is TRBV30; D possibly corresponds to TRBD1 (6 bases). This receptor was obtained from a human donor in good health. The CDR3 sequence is CASQIGGQSTDTQYF. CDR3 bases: TGTGCCTCCCAGATAGGGGGACAAAGTACAGATACGCAGTATTTT.